The clone carrying this TCR beta chain has a count of ten or more. Its antigen is not identified. This is likely a read error, given that the CDR3 carries no conserved phenylalanine or tryptophan at its end. There are 12 residues in the CDR3. The V gene end was trimmed by 6 bases and the J gene end by 6 bases; junction bases not matched to a gene: 5. Germline CDR1 is DFQATT and CDR2 is SNEGSKA (reference sequence). Molecular barcoded adaptors covering alpha/delta and beta/gamma chains were used on roughly 400 ng RNA. Via MiXCR, TCRdb re-called the reads, giving one row per CDR3 protein. In the table there are around 40,000 distinct CDR3 sequences, about 10% of which are singletons. These data are taken from a study of read filtering for tumor transcriptome and immune sequencing. Study-level results: Approximately 82% of IR-seq clonotypes had a single read, yet these held roughly 3.3% of reads.

The specimen sequenced was a population of CD138-negative cells sorted from bone marrow. The rearrangement links TRBV20-1 to TRBJ2-7; 10 bases match TRBD1. The TCR was taken from a donor at least 40 years old with multiple myeloma. The CDR3: CSAPDRGGEQYL. CDR3 coding DNA: TGCAGTGCGCCGGACAGGGGGGGCGAGCAGTACCTC.